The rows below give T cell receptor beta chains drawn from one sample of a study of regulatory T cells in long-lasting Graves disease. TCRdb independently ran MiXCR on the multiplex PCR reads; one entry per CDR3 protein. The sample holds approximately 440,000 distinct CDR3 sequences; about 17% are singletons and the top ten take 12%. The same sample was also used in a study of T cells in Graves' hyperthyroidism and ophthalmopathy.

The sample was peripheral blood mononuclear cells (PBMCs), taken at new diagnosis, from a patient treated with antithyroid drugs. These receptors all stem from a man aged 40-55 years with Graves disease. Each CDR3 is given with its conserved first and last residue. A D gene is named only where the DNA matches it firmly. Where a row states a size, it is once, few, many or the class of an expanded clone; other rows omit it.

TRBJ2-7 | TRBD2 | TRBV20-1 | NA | CSATRLAGDYEQYF | TGCAGTGCTACCCGACTAGCGGGAGACTACGAGCAGTACTTC
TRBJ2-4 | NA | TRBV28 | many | CASRGAADSAKNIQYF | TGTGCCAGCAGAGGGGCTGCGGACAGCGCAAAAAACATTCAGTACTTC
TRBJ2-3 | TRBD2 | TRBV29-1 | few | CSVAPSGRISTDTQYF | TGCAGCGTTGCCCCTAGCGGGAGGATTAGCACAGATACGCAGTATTTT
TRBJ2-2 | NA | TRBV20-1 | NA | CSARRPGPGELFF | TGCAGTGCTAGGAGGCCAGGCCCCGGGGAGCTGTTTTTT
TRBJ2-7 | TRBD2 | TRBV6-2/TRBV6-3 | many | CASSSRAGGPSYEQYF | TGTGCCAGCAGTTCACGGGCGGGAGGGCCGTCGTACGAGCAGTACTTC
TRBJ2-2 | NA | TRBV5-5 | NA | CASSLAAGVNTGELFF | TGTGCCAGCAGCTTGGCGGCAGGGGTAAACACCGGGGAGCTGTTTTTT
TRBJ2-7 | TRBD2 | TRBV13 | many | CASSLLAGGVHEQYF | TGTGCCAGCAGCCTACTAGCGGGAGGGGTCCACGAGCAGTACTTC
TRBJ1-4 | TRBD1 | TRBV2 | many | CAKGQGASTNEKLFF | TGTGCCAAGGGACAGGGGGCATCAACTAATGAAAAACTGTTTTTT
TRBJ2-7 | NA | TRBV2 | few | CASSSFSGTPRYEQYF | TGTGCCAGCAGTTCGTTTTCCGGGACACCTAGATACGAGCAGTACTTC
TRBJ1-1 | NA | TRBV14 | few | CASSQETGLGNTEAFF | TGTGCCAGCAGCCAAGAAACCGGATTGGGGAACACTGAAGCTTTCTTT
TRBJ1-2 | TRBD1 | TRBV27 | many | CASSSYVLTGVHGYTF | TGTGCCAGCAGTTCGTACGTCCTGACAGGGGTTCATGGCTACACCTTC
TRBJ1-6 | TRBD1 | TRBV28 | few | CATVGQGYNSPLHF | TGTGCCACCGTGGGACAGGGCTATAATTCACCCCTCCACTTT
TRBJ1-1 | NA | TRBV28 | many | CASSSEPLTEAFF | TGTGCCAGCAGTAGCGAACCGTTGACTGAAGCTTTCTTT
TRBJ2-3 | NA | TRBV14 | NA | CASSQDLGEGTDTQYF | TGTGCCAGCAGCCAAGATTTGGGGGAGGGCACAGATACGCAGTATTTT
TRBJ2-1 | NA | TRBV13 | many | CASSLTVNEQFF | TGTGCCAGCAGCTTAACGGTCAATGAGCAGTTCTTC
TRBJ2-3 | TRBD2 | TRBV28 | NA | CASSPTLASGRDTQYF | TGTGCCAGCAGTCCAACCTTGGCTAGCGGGAGGGATACGCAGTATTTT
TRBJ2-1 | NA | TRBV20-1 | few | CSAKGAGSYNEQFF | TGCAGTGCTAAGGGAGCGGGCTCCTACAATGAGCAGTTCTTC
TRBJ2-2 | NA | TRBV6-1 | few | CASSGLQPNTGELFF | TGTGCCAGCAGTGGGCTGCAGCCGAACACCGGGGAGCTGTTTTTT
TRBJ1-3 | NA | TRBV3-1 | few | CASSHYRTSGNTIYF | TGTGCCAGCAGCCATTACAGGACCTCTGGAAACACCATATATTTT
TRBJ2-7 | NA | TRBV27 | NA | CASSLSMGGHEQYF | TGTGCCAGCAGTTTATCGATGGGGGGACACGAGCAGTACTTC
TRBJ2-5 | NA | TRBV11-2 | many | CASSRSSSGETQYF | TGTGCCAGCAGCCGAAGCAGCAGCGGAGAGACCCAGTACTTC
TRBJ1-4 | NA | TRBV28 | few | CAVRGDEKLFF | TGTGCCGTAAGAGGGGATGAAAAACTGTTTTTT
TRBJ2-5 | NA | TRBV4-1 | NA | CASSREKGRQETQYF | TGCGCCAGCAGCCGAGAGAAGGGGAGACAAGAGACCCAGTACTTC
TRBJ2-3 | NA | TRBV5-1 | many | CASSFPPGGTADTQYF | TGCGCCAGCAGCTTTCCCCCTGGGGGGACTGCAGATACGCAGTATTTT
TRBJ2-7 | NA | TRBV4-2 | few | CASSQGGVEYEQYF | TGTGCCAGCAGCCAAGGTGGGGTTGAATACGAGCAGTACTTC
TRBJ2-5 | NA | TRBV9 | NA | CASSPGVGRETQYF | TGTGCCAGCAGCCCGGGCGTCGGGCGGGAGACCCAGTACTTC
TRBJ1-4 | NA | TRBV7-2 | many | CASSFGPGTNEKLFF | TGTGCCAGCAGCTTTGGGCCGGGTACTAATGAAAAACTGTTTTTT
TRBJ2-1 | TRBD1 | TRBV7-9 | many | CASSLVGTGTGVNEQFF | TGTGCCAGCAGCTTAGTAGGAACCGGGACAGGGGTGAATGAGCAGTTCTTC
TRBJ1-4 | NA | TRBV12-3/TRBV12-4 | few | CASRKGRGNEKLFF | TGTGCCAGCAGGAAAGGACGTGGCAATGAAAAACTGTTTTTT
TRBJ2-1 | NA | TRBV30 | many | CAWTSSNEQFF | TGTGCCTGGACTAGCTCGAATGAGCAGTTCTTC
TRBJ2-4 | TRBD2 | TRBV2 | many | CASSGSSGINIQYF | TGTGCCAGCAGTGGCTCTAGCGGCATAAACATTCAGTACTTC
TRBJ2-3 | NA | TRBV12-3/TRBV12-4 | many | CASSLLDTQYF | TGTGCCAGCAGCTTGTTAGATACGCAGTATTTT
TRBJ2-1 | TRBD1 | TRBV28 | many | CASSLPAAGGKEQFF | TGTGCCAGCAGTTTGCCCGCGGCAGGGGGTAAGGAGCAGTTCTTC
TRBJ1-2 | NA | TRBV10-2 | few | CASSESLAGPNSGYTF | TGCGCCAGCAGTGAGTCTCTCGCAGGGCCTAACAGTGGCTACACCTTC
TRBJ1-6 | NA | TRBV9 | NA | CASSVGALGGNSPLHF | TGTGCCAGCAGCGTAGGTGCGCTGGGCGGAAATTCACCCCTCCACTTT
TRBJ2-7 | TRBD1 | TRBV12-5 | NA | CASGSQPGQGGEQYF | TGTGCTAGTGGATCGCAACCGGGACAGGGTGGCGAGCAGTACTTC
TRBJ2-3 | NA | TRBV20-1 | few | CSARFRQGSTDTQYF | TGCAGTGCTAGGTTCCGGCAGGGCAGCACAGATACGCAGTATTTT
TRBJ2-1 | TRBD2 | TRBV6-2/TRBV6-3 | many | CASSRGSSGEQFF | TGTGCCAGCAGCCGCGGGAGTTCGGGGGAGCAGTTCTTC
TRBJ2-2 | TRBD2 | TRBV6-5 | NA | CASSYLLAGVTGELFF | TGTGCCAGCAGTTACCTGCTAGCGGGAGTGACCGGGGAGCTGTTTTTT
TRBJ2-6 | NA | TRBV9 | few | CASSVVAGGGSGANVLTF | TGTGCCAGCAGCGTAGTGGCAGGGGGAGGGTCTGGGGCCAACGTCCTGACTTTC
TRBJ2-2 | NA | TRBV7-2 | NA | CASSPPRNTGELFF | TGTGCCAGCAGCCCCCCGCGAAACACCGGGGAGCTGTTTTTT
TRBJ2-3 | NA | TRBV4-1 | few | CASSQDNTFSTDTQYF | TGCGCCAGCAGCCAAGACAACACTTTTAGCACAGATACGCAGTATTTT
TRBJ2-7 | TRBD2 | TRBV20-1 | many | CSAKLAGVVRGYEQYF | TGCAGTGCTAAACTAGCGGGAGTCGTTAGGGGCTACGAGCAGTACTTC
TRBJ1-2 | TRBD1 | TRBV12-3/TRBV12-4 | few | CASSTGDRDPYGYTF | TGTGCCAGCAGTACCGGGGACAGGGACCCATATGGCTACACCTTC
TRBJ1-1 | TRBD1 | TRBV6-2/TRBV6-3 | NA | CASSYHLRGLTEAFF | TGTGCCAGCAGTTACCACCTGAGGGGGCTGACTGAAGCTTTCTTT
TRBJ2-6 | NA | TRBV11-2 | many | CASNRIQGTGANVLTF | TGTGCCAGCAACAGAATACAGGGCACTGGGGCCAACGTCCTGACTTTC
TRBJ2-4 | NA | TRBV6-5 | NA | CASSYSLAASKNIQYF | TGTGCCAGCAGTTACTCGTTAGCGGCTTCCAAAAACATTCAGTACTTC
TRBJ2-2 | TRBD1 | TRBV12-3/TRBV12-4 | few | CASKLDRGRTGELFF | TGTGCCAGCAAACTAGACAGGGGAAGGACCGGGGAGCTGTTTTTT
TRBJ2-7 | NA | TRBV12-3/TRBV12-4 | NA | CASSATLQGGEQYF | TGTGCCAGCAGCGCTACGTTACAGGGAGGAGAGCAGTACTTC
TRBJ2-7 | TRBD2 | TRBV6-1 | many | CASSESLAGSYEQYF | TGTGCCAGCAGTGAGAGTCTAGCGGGGTCCTACGAGCAGTACTTC
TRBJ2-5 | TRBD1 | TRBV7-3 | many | CASSLKGWTGSGETQYF | TGTGCCAGCAGCTTAAAAGGTTGGACAGGGTCGGGAGAGACCCAGTACTTC
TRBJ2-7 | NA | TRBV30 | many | CAWTHGTGAYEQYF | TGTGCCTGGACTCACGGGACGGGGGCCTACGAGCAGTACTTC
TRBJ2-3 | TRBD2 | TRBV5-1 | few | CASSFSGISTDTQYF | TGCGCCAGCAGCTTTAGCGGGATTAGCACAGATACGCAGTATTTT
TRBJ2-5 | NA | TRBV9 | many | CASSVDPFAEVETQYF | TGTGCCAGCAGCGTAGATCCCTTTGCTGAAGTGGAGACCCAGTACTTC
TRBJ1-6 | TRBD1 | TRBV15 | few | CATSAGTGNSPLHF | TGTGCCACCAGCGCTGGGACAGGGAATTCACCCCTCCACTTT
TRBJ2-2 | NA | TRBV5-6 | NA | CASSLRGVWTENTGELFF | TGTGCCAGCAGCTTGCGCGGGGTTTGGACGGAGAACACCGGGGAGCTGTTTTTT
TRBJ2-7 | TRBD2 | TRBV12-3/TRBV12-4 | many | CASSLDSRGRGYEQYF | TGTGCCAGCAGTTTAGACTCGCGCGGGAGGGGATACGAGCAGTACTTC